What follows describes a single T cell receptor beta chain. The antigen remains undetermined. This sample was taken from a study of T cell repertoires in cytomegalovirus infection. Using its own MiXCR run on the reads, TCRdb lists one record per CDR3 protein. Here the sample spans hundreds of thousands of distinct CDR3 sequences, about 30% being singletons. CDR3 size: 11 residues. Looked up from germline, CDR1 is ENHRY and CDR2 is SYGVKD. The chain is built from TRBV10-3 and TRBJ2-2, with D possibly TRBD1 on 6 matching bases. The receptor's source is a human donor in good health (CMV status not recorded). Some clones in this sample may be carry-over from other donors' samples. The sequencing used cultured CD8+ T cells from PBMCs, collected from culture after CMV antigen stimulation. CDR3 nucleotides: TGTGGGCCGACAGGCCCCGGGGAGCTGTTTTTT. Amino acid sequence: CGPTGPGELFF.